This T cell receptor (beta chain) was captured by sequencing in a study of blood T cell repertoires in COVID-19. Study information: The study drew acute and convalescent COVID-19 samples from the United States, Italy and Spain. PBMCs, B-cell-depleted T cells, or T cells were the source of the cDNA or gDNA that made up the material.

In the original workflow: By means of reference gene primer amplification, nucleated cell counts were estimated. Produced via immunoSEQ multiplex PCR; TCRdb's table is partial and in-frame only. Clone size and the V and J calls come from that table; the DNA yielded D and trimming. This table has about 41,000 clones, around 82% appearing once. With respect to this clone: Other DNA sequences in the same sample also yield this CDR3.

This CDR3 spans 14 amino acids. The germline V gene encodes CDR1 SGHRS and CDR2 YFSETQ. V dropped 3 bases and J dropped 10 bases, with 14 bases sitting between them. J is TRBJ1-6 and V is TRBV5-1, with D unclear. The TCR comes from a man older than 75 with acute or convalescent COVID-19. Sequencing was done on a sample of peripheral blood. The CDR3 loop reads CASSSDIAHSPLHF. The CDR3 bases are TGCGCCAGCAGCTCCGACATTGCCCACTCACCCCTCCACTTT.